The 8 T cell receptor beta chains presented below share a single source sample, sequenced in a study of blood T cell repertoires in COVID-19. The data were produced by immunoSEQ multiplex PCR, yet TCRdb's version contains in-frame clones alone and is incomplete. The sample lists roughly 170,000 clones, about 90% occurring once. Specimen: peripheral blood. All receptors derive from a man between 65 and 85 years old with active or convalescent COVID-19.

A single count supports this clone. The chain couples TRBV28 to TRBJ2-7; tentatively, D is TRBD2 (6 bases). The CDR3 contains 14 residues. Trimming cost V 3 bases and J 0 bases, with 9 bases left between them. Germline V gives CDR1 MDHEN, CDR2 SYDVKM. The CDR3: CASSFPRDSYEQYF. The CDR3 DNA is TGTGCCAGCAGTTTCCCGCGGGACTCCTACGAGCAGTACTTC. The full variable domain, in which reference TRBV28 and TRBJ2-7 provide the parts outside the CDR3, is DVKVTQSSRYLVKRTGEKVFLECVQDMDHENMFWYRQDPGLGLRLIYFSYDVKMKEKGDIPEGYSVSREKKERFSLILESASTNQTSMYLCASSFPRDSYEQYFGPGTRLTVT.

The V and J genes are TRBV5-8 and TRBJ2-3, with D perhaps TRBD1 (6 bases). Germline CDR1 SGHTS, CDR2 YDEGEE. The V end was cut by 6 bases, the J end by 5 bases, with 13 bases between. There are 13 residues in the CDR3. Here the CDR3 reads CASTLGAEDTQYF. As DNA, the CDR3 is TGTGCCAGCACCCTGGGGGCCGAAGATACGCAGTATTTT.

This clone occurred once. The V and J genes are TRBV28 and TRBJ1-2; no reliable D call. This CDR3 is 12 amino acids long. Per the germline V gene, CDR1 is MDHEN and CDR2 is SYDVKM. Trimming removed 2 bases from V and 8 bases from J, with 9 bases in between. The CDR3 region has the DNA TGTGCCAGCAGTTTAGCGGGCAGAGGCTACACCTTC. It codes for CASSLAGRGYTF.

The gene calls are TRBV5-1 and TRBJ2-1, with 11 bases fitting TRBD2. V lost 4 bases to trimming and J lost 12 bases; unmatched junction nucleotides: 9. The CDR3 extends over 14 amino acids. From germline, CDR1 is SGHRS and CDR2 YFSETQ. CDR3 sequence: CASSPGLAEEGQFF. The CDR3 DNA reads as TGCGCCAGCAGCCCGGGACTAGCGGAAGAGGGGCAGTTCTTC.

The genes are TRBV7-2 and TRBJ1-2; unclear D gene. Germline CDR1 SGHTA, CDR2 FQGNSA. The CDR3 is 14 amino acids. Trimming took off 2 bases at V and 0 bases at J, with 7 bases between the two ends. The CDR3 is CASSLMRTNYGYTF. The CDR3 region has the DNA TGTGCCAGCAGCTTAATGCGAACTAACTATGGCTACACCTTC.

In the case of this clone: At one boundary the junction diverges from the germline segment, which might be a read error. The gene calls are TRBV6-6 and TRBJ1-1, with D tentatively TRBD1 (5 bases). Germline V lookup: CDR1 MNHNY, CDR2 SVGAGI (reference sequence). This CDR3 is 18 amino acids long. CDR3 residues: CASSRPTGPLGLKTEAFF. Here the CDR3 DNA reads TGTGCCAGCAGCCGACCTACAGGCCCCTTGGGCTTGAAGACTGAAGCTTTCTTT.

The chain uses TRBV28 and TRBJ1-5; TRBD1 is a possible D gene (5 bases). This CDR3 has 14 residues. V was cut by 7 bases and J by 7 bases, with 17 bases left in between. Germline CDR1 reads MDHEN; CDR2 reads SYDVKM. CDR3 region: CASTGLEVEQPQHF. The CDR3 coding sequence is TGTGCCAGCACAGGGCTTGAGGTCGAGCAGCCCCAGCATTTT.

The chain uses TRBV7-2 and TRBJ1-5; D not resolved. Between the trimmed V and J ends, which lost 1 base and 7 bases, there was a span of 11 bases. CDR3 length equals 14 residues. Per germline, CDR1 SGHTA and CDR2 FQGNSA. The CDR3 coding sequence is TGTGCCAGCAGCTTAGGCGGGTTCAACCAGCCCCAGCATTTT. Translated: CASSLGGFNQPQHF.